This entry lists 5 T cell receptor beta chains sequenced from one sample in a study of shared clonotypes between healthy human individuals. The table came from immunoSEQ multiplex PCR; TCRdb's copy has only in-frame clones and leaves some out. The sample shows about 490,000 clones, approximately 82% of them seen only once. The specimen was PBMCs. These receptor sequences come from a woman between 40 and 50 years old in good health. Some clones in this sample may be carry-over from other donors' samples.

V gene TRBV18 combines with J gene TRBJ2-7, with D hard to call. CDR1 and CDR2 from the germline V gene are KGHSH and LQKENI. V was cut by 3 bases and J by 1 base, with 10 bases left in between. The CDR3 loop spans 14 amino acids. CDR3 nucleotides: TGTGCCAGCTCACCCCCCGGCCGATCCTACGAGCAGTACTTC. Translating gives CASSPPGRSYEQYF.

V is TRBV19 and J is TRBJ2-7; 7 bases align to TRBD2. J lost 1 base, V lost 4 bases, and 4 bases had no gene match. The CDR3 runs to 14 residues. Germline values: CDR1 LNHDA, CDR2 SQIVND (reference sequence). Here the CDR3 DNA reads TGTGCCAGTAGTAGGGAGGGCCGTTCCTACGAGCAGTACTTC. Protein product: CASSREGRSYEQYF.

The chain couples TRBV4-3 to TRBJ2-2; possibly TRBD1 or TRBD2 for D (5 bases each). The germline gives CDR1 LGHNA, CDR2 YSLEER. CDR3 length equals 16 residues. V was pared by 3 bases and J by 3 bases, with 14 bases between. The CDR3 DNA sequence: TGCGCCAGCAGCCACCTTCCGGGACCTCACACCGGGGAGCTGTTTTTT. Protein sequence: CASSHLPGPHTGELFF.

This sequence joins TRBV2 and TRBJ2-5; possibly TRBD1 or TRBD2 for D (7 bases each). In germline, CDR1 is SNHLY, CDR2 FYNNEI. The V end lost 10 bases, the J end lost 1 base, and 19 bases lay between the germline ends. CDR3 size: 15 residues. The CDR3 sequence: CATRGRVAGQETQYF. The CDR3 region has the DNA TGTGCCACCAGGGGGAGGGTAGCGGGCCAAGAGACCCAGTACTTC.

This clone turned up a few times. The rearrangement joins TRBV18 to TRBJ1-1; 12 nucleotides line up with TRBD1. This CDR3 has 16 residues. With V trimmed by 4 bases and J by 10 bases, 13 bases remained unmatched. CDR1 KGHSH and CDR2 LQKENI come from the germline V gene. The DNA of the CDR3 is TGTGCCAGCTCACTGGCCGGGACAGGGGGCTGGAGTGTAGCTTTCTTT. It translates to CASSLAGTGGWSVAFF.